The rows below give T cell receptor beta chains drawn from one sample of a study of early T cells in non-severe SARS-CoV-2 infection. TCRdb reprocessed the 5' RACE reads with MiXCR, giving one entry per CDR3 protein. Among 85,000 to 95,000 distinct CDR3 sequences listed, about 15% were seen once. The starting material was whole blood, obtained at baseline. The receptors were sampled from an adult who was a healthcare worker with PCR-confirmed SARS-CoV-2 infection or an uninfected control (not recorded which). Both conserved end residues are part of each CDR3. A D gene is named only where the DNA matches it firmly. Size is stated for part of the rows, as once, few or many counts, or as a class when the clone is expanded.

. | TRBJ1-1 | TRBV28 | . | TGTGCCAGCGACTATCATCTTACAGCGAACACTGAAGCTTTCTTT | CASDYHLTANTEAFF
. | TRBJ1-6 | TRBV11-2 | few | TGTGCCAGCAGCTTGGACTGGACCGATTCACCCCTCCACTTT | CASSLDWTDSPLHF
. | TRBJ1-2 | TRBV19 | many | TGTGCCACCGGGACGGGGTATGGCTACACCTTC | CATGTGYGYTF
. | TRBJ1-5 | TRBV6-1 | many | TGTGCCAGCTCCCCCAAGACCGGGCAGCCCCAGCATTTT | CASSPKTGQPQHF
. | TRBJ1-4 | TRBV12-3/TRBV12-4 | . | TGTGCCAGCAGTCAAACCGGGAGTGAAAAACTGTTTTTT | CASSQTGSEKLFF
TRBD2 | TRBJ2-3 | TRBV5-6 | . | TGTGCCAGCAGCTTGGGGAGAACTAGCGGGGGCACAGATACGCAGTATTTT | CASSLGRTSGGTDTQYF
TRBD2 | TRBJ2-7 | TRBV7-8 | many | TGTGCCAGCAGCTCCTGGACTAGCGGGAGTCCATACGAGCAGTACTTC | CASSSWTSGSPYEQYF
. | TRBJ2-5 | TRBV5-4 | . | TGTGCCAGCAGCCCGACCCACCAAGAGACCCAGTACTTC | CASSPTHQETQYF
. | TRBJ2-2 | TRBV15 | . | TGTGCCACCAGCAGAGATATGGGGGGCCCCAACACCGGGGAGCTGTTTTTT | CATSRDMGGPNTGELFF
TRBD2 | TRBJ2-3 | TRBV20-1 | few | TGCAGTGCTAGAGGGACTAGCGGGAGAACAGATACGCAGTATTTT | CSARGTSGRTDTQYF
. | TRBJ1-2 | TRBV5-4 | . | TGTGCCAGCAGCTTCTCGGCAGCTAACTATGGCTACACCTTC | CASSFSAANYGYTF
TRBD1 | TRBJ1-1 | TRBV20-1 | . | TGCAGTGCACAACAGGGGGGGAACACTGAAGCTTTCTTT | CSAQQGGNTEAFF
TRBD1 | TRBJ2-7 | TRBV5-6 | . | TGTGCCAGCAGACGTCTTTGGGACAGGGTCTACGAGCAGTACTTC | CASRRLWDRVYEQYF
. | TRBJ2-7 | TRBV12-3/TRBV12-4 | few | TGTGCCAGCAGTTTAGCGCTCGGTCGTGAGCAGTACTTC | CASSLALGREQYF
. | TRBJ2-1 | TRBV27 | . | TGTGCCAGCAGTTTACTCCCCCAGGCAGGGAGTGACAATGAGCAGTTCTTC | CASSLLPQAGSDNEQFF
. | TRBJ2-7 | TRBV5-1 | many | TGTGCCAGCAGCTTAGCCTACGAGCAGTACTTC | CASSLAYEQYF
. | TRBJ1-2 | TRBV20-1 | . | TGCAGTGCTTTTATGCGAGCGGGGCAGCCGTACTATGGCTACACCTTC | CSAFMRAGQPYYGYTF
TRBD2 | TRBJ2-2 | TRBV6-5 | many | TGTGCCAGCAGAAAAAGCGGGAGGGTCACCGGGGAGCTGTTTTTT | CASRKSGRVTGELFF
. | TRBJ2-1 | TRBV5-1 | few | TGCGCCAGCAGCTTGGGGCGGCGCGGAAATGAGCAGTTCTTC | CASSLGRRGNEQFF
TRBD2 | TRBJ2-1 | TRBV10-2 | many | TGCGCCAGCAGTGAGGGACTAGCGGGAGGGCCCTACAATGAGCAGTTCTTC | CASSEGLAGGPYNEQFF
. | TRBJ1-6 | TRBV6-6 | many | TGTGCCAGCAGACGCCTGGGAACACCCCTCCACTTT | CASRRLGTPLHF
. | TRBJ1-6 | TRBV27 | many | TGTGCCAGCAGTTGGGCCCAGGGGAACTCACCCCTCCACTTT | CASSWAQGNSPLHF
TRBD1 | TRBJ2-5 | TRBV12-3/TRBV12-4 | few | TGTGCCAGCAGCCAGACAGGGGACGAGACCCAGTACTTC | CASSQTGDETQYF
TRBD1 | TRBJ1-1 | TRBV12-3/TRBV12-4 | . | TGTGCCAGCAGTTCATACAGGGGGAATGGAGCTTTCTTT | CASSSYRGNGAFF
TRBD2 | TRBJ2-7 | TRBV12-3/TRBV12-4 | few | TGTGCCAGCAGATCGTTAGCGGGAGGGCCGGGGGAGCAGTACTTC | CASRSLAGGPGEQYF